This T cell receptor (beta chain) was retrieved from a study of T cell responses to AZD1222 COVID-19 vaccine. Study-wide results and caveats: Seropositive AZD1222 recipients at baseline numbered only five to seven.

Only in-frame clones appear in the TCRdb table, and some are missing; sequencing was by immunoSEQ multiplex PCR. The data hold approximately 150,000 clones, with 91% observed a single time. The CDR3 sequence is 18 residues long. The germline V gene has CDR1 MNHEY and CDR2 SMNVEV (reference sequence). Losses at the gene ends were 4 bases for V and 0 bases for J; bases not matched to a gene: 11. Comments on this clone: Its antigen is as yet unknown.

V gene TRBV27 combines with J gene TRBJ2-3, with TRBD2 matching over 9 bases. The TCR sequence derives from an adult in good health. The material sequenced was peripheral blood, taken on day 0 of AZD1222 vaccination. The CDR3 protein is CASSSKTSGVASTDTQYF. The CDR3 bases are TGTGCCAGCAGTTCTAAGACTAGCGGAGTCGCTAGCACAGATACGCAGTATTTT.